This T cell receptor beta chain was obtained from a study of T cells in Graves' hyperthyroidism and ophthalmopathy. Study as a whole: Peripheral blood was obtained at initial diagnosis, preceding any treatment.

Amplified TCR beta CDR3 regions came from RNA transcripts. Carried out on the TCR CDR3, a first-round RT-PCR used the HTBI primer set. TCRdb analysed the multiplex PCR reads with MiXCR anew, one entry per CDR3 protein. This sample carries about 600,000 distinct CDR3 sequences, around 15% of them seen once, and the ten largest clones take approximately 3.5%. J lost 5 bases, V lost 4 bases, and 4 bases had no gene match. Germline CDR1 and CDR2: LNHDA and SQIVND (reference sequence). This CDR3 is built from 15 residues. Clinicians diagnosed patients from clinical symptoms, serum thyroxine and TRAb, thyroid ultrasound and orbital computed tomography.

The receptor's source is a woman between 40 and 55 years old with Graves' ophthalmopathy. The chain employs TRBV19 and TRBJ2-1; 11 bases align to TRBD2. Sequencing input: blood. CDR3 nucleotides: TGTGCCAGTAGTACCCAACTAGCGGGGGACAATGAGCAGTTCTTC. Encoded protein: CASSTQLAGDNEQFF.